The 13 T cell receptor beta chains in this list originate from one sample, sequenced in a study of blood T cell repertoires in COVID-19. This table comes from immunoSEQ multiplex PCR, and its TCRdb copy is limited to in-frame clones, with some not included. This table holds roughly 15,000 clones, 76% found once. Sequencing used peripheral blood. These receptors came from a man aged 70-80 years with active or convalescent COVID-19.

The V call is TRBV30, the J call TRBJ1-1, with TRBD1 identical over 8 bases. The CDR3 length is 12 residues. Per germline, CDR1 GTSNPN and CDR2 SVGIG (reference sequence). J was trimmed by 3 bases and V by 4 bases; bases with no gene match: 1. CDR3 sequence reads: CAWKDRDTEAFF. DNA for the CDR3: TGTGCCTGGAAGGACAGGGACACTGAAGCTTTCTTT.

The rearrangement links TRBV6-5 to TRBJ1-6, with D possibly TRBD1 on 5 matching bases. Germline assignment: CDR1 MNHEY and CDR2 SVGAGI. V was trimmed by 0 bases and J by 7 bases, leaving 10 bases between them. The CDR3 loop spans 15 amino acids. As DNA, the CDR3 is TGTGCCAGCAGTTACTCGGGGGGAAGGAATTCACCCCTCCACTTT. Translated: CASSYSGGRNSPLHF.

This chain connects TRBV28 to TRBJ2-1; TRBD2 matches at 16 bases. The CDR3 runs to 20 residues. Germline assignment: CDR1 MDHEN and CDR2 SYDVKM. With V trimmed by 5 bases and J by 0 bases, 10 bases remained unmatched. The CDR3 region has the DNA TGTGCCAGCAGTCTCCTTCCGGGACTAGCGGGAGGGAGCTCCTACAATGAGCAGTTCTTC. Its protein product is CASSLLPGLAGGSSYNEQFF.

The CDR3 nucleotides read TGTGCCAGCAGCTTGATCAGCGGGGGGCTTAACAATGAGCAGTTCTTC. Translated: CASSLISGGLNNEQFF. This chain joins TRBV5-6 and TRBJ2-1, with TRBD2 matching 9 bases. Trimming took 1 base from V and 5 from J; bases not matched to a gene: 7. Germline CDR1 reads SGHDT; CDR2 reads YYEEEE. CDR3 length: 16 amino acids.

This sequence joins TRBV25-1 and TRBJ2-1; D is uncertain. CDR1 is MGHDK and CDR2 is SYGVNS in the germline V gene. Trimming took 2 bases from V and 0 from J, leaving 5 bases between them. The length of the CDR3 is 14 residues. The CDR3 is CASSEMSSYNEQFF. In DNA form, the CDR3 reads TGTGCCAGCAGTGAAATGAGCTCCTACAATGAGCAGTTCTTC.

The gene calls are TRBV28 and TRBJ2-3; maybe TRBD2 (6 bases). The CDR3 has 15 residues. V was clipped by 4 bases and J by 5 bases, with 16 bases between them. CDR1 and CDR2 from the germline V gene are MDHEN and SYDVKM. The CDR3 reads CASSSWTNLGDTQYF. The CDR3 DNA follows: TGTGCCAGCAGTTCCTGGACTAATCTTGGAGATACGCAGTATTTT.

The chain links TRBV5-1 to TRBJ2-2, with 7 bases aligning to TRBD1. Trimming at V came to 2 bases and at J to 10 bases, leaving 5 bases not matched to a gene. The CDR3 totals 13 residues. Germline assignment: CDR1 SGHRS and CDR2 YFSETQ. The CDR3 DNA follows: TGCGCCAGCAGCTTCGACAGGGACCAGGAGCTGTTTTTT. Translation gives CASSFDRDQELFF. The full variable domain, completed using reference TRBV5-1 and TRBJ2-2, is KAGVTQTPRYLIKTRGQQVTLSCSPISGHRSVSWYQQTPGQGLQFLFEYFSETQRNKGNFPGRFSGRQFSNSRSEMNVSTLELGDSALYLCASSFDRDQELFFGEGSRLTVL.

The genes are TRBV5-1 and TRBJ2-1; 7 nucleotides match TRBD2. Looked up from germline, CDR1 is SGHRS and CDR2 is YFSETQ. This CDR3 spans 14 amino acids. Germline trimming cut 1 base from V and 7 bases from J; bases unmatched to any gene: 5. CDR3 coding DNA: TGCGCCAGCAGCTTGACTAGCGTCGGGAATGAGCAGTTCTTC. Translation gives CASSLTSVGNEQFF.

The table lists this clone with a count of one. This chain joins TRBV28 and TRBJ2-3; 15 bases map to TRBD2. The CDR3 has 16 residues. Trimming removed 8 bases from V and 4 bases from J; junction bases left unmatched: 7. Germline V gene data show CDR1 as MDHEN and CDR2 as SYDVKM. The CDR3 DNA reads as TGTGCCAGCTGGGGACTAGCGGGAGGTAGGGCAGATACGCAGTATTTT. This gives the protein CASWGLAGGRADTQYF.

The V and J genes are TRBV15 and TRBJ2-7; 10 positions match TRBD2. CDR1 is LNHNV, CDR2 YYDKDF, per germline (reference sequence). Unmatched junction bases numbered 8, after V lost 1 base and J lost 5 bases. The CDR3 extends over 16 amino acids. The DNA for the CDR3 is TGTGCCACCAGCAGAGCCCAGCTAGCGGGGGAAAACGAGCAGTACTTC. Translation gives CATSRAQLAGENEQYF.

This clone appeared a few times. The chain carries TRBV7-2 and TRBJ2-7; D perhaps matches TRBD1 (6 bases). Trimming removed 1 base at V and 6 bases at J, with 10 bases between. Germline-derived CDR1 and CDR2 are SGHTA and FQGNSA. The CDR3 consists of 13 residues. The CDR3 nucleotides read TGTGCCAGCAGCTTAGTAACAGGGCTCGAGCAGTACTTC. As protein: CASSLVTGLEQYF.

The J gene is TRBJ2-1, the V gene TRBV29-1; TRBD2 matches 10 bases. V trimming: 6 bases; J trimming: 0 bases; junction bases outside the gene matches: 8. The CDR3 spans 16 residues. Per the germline V gene, CDR1 is SQVTM and CDR2 is ANQGSEA. The CDR3 nucleotides read TGCAGCGTCCTTGGACTAGCGGAGGGCTCCTACAATGAGCAGTTCTTC. Translating gives CSVLGLAEGSYNEQFF.

This clone was seen a single time. J is TRBJ2-5 and V is TRBV11-2, with 12 nucleotides matching TRBD2. This CDR3 has 16 residues. J gave up 2 bases and V 1 base, and 2 bases lay outside the gene matches. Germline V lookup: CDR1 SGHAT, CDR2 FQNNGV. Here the CDR3 reads CASSLGTSGTQETQYF. As DNA, the CDR3 is TGTGCCAGCAGCTTAGGGACTAGCGGGACTCAAGAGACCCAGTACTTC. Drawing the rest from reference TRBV11-2 and TRBJ2-5, the complete variable domain is EAGVAQSPRYKIIEKRQSVAFWCNPISGHATLYWYQQILGQGPKLLIQFQNNGVVDDSQLPKDRFSAERLKGVDSTLKIQPAKLEDSAVYLCASSLGTSGTQETQYFGPGTRLLVL.